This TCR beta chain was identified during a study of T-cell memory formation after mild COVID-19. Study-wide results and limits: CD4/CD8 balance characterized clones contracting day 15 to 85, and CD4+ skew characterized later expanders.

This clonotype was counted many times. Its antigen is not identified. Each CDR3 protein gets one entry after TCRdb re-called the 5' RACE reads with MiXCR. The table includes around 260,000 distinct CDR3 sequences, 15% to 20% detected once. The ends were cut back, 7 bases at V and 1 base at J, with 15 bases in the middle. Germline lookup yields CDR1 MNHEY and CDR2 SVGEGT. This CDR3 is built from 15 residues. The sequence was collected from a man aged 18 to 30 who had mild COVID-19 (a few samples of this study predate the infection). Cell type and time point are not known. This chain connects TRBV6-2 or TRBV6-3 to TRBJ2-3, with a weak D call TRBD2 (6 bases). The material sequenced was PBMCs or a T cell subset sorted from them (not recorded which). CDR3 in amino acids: CASKRRASGTDTQYF. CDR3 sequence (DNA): TGTGCCAGCAAAAGGAGGGCTAGCGGCACAGATACGCAGTATTTT.